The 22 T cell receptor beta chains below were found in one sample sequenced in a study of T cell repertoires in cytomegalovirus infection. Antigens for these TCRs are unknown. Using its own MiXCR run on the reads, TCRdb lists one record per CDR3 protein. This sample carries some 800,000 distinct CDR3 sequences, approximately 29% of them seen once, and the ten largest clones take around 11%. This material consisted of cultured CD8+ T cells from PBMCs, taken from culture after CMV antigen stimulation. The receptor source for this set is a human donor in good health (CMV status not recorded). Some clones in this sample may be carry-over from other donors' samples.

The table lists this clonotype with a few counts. DNA for the CDR3: TGTGCCAGCAGTCGGGACAGGGGGTACGGAAACACCATATATTTT. Its protein is CASSRDRGYGNTIYF. This chain connects TRBV28 to TRBJ1-3; TRBD1 matches 11 bases. The CDR3 contains 15 residues. V lost 5 bases and J lost 4; bases outside the gene matches: 4. Germline values: CDR1 MDHEN, CDR2 SYDVKM.

The CDR3 DNA sequence: TGTGCCAGCAGTTTGGAGGTAGTCGGAGCAGAGCCTACAGATACGCAGTATTTT. Translated, it gives CASSLEVVGAEPTDTQYF. The V and J genes are TRBV28 and TRBJ2-3; the D gene is possibly TRBD2 (5 bases). This CDR3 spans 18 amino acids. V dropped 3 bases and J dropped 3 bases, with 22 bases sitting between them. Per the germline V gene, CDR1 is MDHEN and CDR2 is SYDVKM.

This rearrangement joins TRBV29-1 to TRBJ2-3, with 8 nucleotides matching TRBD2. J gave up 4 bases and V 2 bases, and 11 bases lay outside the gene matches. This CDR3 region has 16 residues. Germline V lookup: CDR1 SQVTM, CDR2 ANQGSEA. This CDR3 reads CSVESVGAGASDTQYF. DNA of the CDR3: TGCAGCGTTGAAAGCGTGGGAGCGGGGGCTTCAGATACGCAGTATTTT.

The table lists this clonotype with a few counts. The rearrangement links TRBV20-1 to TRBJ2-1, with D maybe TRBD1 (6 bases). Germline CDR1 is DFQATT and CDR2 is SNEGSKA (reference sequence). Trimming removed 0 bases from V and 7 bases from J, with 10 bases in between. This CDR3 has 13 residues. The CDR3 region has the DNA TGCAGTGCTAGAGACAGGGGTGGGAATGAGCAGTTCTTC. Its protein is CSARDRGGNEQFF.

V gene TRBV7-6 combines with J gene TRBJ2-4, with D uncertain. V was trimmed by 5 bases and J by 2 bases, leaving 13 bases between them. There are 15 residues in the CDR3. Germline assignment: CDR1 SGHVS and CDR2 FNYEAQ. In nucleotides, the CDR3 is TGTGCCAGCAGCCTGAGTTGGGGTACCAAAAACATTCAGTACTTC. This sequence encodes CASSLSWGTKNIQYF. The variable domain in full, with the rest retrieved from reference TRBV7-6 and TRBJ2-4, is GAGVSQSPRYKVTKRGQDVALRCDPISGHVSLYWYRQALGQGPEFLTYFNYEAQQDKSGLPNDRFSAERPEGSISTLTIQRTEQRDSAMYRCASSLSWGTKNIQYFGAGTRLSVL.

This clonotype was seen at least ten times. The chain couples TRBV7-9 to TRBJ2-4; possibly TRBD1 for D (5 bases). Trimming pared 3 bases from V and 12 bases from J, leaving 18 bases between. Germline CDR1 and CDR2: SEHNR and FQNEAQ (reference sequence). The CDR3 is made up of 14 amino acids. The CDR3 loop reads CASSFRGAERTQYF. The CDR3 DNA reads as TGTGCCAGCAGCTTTAGGGGTGCCGAACGTACTCAGTACTTC.

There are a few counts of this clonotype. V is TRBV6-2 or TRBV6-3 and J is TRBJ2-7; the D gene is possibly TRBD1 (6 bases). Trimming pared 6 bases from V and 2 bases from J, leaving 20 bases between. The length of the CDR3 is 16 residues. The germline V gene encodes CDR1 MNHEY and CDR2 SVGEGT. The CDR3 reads CASSYDRQAATYEQYF. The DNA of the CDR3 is TGTGCCAGCAGCTATGATAGACAGGCTGCTACCTACGAGCAGTACTTC.

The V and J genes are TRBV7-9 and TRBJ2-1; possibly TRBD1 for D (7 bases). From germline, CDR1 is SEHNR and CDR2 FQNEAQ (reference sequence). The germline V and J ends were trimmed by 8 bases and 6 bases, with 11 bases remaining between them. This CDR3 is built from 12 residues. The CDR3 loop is CASAQGGNEQFF. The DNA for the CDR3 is TGTGCCAGCGCCCAGGGGGGCAATGAGCAGTTCTTC.

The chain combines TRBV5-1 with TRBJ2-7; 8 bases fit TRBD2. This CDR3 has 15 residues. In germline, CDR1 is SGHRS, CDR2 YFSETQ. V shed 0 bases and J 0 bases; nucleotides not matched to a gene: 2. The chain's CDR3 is CASSLALAVSYEQYF. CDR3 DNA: TGCGCCAGCAGCTTGGCACTAGCGGTCTCCTACGAGCAGTACTTC.

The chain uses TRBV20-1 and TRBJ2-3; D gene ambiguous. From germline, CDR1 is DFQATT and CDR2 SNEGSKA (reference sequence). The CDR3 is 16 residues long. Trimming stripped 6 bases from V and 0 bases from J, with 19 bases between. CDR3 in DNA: TGCAGTGCCCTAAACGTGTTCGCACGGAGCACAGATACGCAGTATTTT. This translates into CSALNVFARSTDTQYF.

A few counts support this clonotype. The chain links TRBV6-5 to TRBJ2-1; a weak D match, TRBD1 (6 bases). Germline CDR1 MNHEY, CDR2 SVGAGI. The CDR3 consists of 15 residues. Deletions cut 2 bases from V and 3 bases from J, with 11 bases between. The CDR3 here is CASSYVQGIYNEQFF. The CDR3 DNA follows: TGTGCCAGCAGTTACGTTCAGGGGATCTACAATGAGCAGTTCTTC.

CDR3: CAISELTGLQETQYF. The CDR3 bases are TGTGCCATCAGTGAGTTGACAGGCCTCCAAGAGACCCAGTACTTC. The chain recombines TRBV10-3 with TRBJ2-5, with D possibly TRBD1 on 6 matching bases. This CDR3 comprises 15 residues. Germline loops: CDR1 ENHRY, CDR2 SYGVKD. Trimming took 1 base from V and 1 from J, leaving 10 bases between them.

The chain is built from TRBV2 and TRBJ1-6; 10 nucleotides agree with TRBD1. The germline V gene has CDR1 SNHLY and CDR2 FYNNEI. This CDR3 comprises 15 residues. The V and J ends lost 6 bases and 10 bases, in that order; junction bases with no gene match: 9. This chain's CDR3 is CASRRGTGENSPLHF. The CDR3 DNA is TGTGCCAGCAGACGCGGGACAGGGGAGAACTCACCCCTCCACTTT.

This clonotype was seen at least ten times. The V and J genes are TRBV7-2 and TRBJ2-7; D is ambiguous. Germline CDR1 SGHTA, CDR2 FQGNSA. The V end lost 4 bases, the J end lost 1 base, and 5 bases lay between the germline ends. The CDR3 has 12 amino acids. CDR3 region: CASSSWSYEQYF. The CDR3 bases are TGTGCCAGCAGCTCCTGGTCCTACGAGCAGTACTTC.

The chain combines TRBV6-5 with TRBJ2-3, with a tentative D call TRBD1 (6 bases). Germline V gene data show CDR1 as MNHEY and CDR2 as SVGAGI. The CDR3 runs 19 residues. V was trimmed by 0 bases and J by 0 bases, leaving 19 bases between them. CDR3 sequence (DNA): TGTGCCAGCAGTTACTCCCTAGCCCGACAGGCCCTCAGCACAGATACGCAGTATTTT. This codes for CASSYSLARQALSTDTQYF.

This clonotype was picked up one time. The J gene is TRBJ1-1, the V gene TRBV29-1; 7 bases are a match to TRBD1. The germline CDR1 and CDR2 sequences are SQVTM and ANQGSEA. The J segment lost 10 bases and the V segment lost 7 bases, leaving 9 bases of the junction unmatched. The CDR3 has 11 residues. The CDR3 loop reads CSADRERGAFF. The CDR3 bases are TGCAGCGCTGACAGGGAGAGAGGAGCTTTCTTT.

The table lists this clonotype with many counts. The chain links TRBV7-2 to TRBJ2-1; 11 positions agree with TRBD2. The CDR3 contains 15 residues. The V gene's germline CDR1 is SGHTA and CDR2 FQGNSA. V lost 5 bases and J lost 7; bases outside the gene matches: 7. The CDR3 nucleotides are TGTGCCAGCAGCCTACTAGCGGGGGAGGTAAATGAGCAGTTCTTC. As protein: CASSLLAGEVNEQFF.

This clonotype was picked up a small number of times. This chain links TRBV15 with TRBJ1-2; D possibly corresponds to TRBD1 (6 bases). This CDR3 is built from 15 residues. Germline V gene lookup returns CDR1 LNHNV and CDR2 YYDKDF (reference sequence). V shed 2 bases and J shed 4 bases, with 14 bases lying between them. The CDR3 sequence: CATSRPDRPTYGYTF. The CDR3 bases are TGTGCCACCAGCAGACCTGACAGGCCTACCTATGGCTACACCTTC. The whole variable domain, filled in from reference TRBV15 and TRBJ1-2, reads DAMVIQNPRYQVTQFGKPVTLSCSQTLNHNVMYWYQQKSSQAPKLLFHYYDKDFNNEADTPDNFQSRRPNTSFCFLDIRSPGLGDTAMYLCATSRPDRPTYGYTFGSGTRLTVV.

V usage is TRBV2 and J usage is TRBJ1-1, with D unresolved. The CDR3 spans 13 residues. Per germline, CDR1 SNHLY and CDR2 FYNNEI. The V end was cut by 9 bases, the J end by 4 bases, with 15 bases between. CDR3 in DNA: TGTGCCAGGACAATTTACCGAGGCACTGAAGCTTTCTTT. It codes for CARTIYRGTEAFF.

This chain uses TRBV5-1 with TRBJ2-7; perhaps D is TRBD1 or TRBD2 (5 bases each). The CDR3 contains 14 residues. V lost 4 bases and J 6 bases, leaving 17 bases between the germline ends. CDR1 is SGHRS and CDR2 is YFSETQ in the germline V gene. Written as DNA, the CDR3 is TGCGCCAGCAGCCTTAGGGACCGCCCGTGCGAGCAGTACGTC. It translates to CASSLRDRPCEQYV.

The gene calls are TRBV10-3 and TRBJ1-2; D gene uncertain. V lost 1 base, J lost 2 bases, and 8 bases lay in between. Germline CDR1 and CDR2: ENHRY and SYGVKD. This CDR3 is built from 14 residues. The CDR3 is CAISEWDLNYGYTF. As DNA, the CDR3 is TGTGCCATCAGTGAGTGGGATCTAAACTATGGCTACACCTTC.

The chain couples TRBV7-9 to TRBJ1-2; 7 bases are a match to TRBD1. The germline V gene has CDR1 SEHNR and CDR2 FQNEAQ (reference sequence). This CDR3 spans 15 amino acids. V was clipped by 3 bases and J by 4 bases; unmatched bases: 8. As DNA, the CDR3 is TGTGCCAGCAGCTTTACGACAGGGACTGGCTATGGCTACACCTTC. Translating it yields CASSFTTGTGYGYTF.